This T cell receptor beta chain originates from a study of cytomegalovirus exposure and HLA in healthy donors. At the level of the study: Earlier work reported some 110 million unique TCR beta sequences from 150 million to 200 million T cells.

Study-wide results and limits: Roughly uniform sequencing depth across donors was assumed, possibly incorrectly.

Trimming stripped 6 bases from V and 3 bases from J, with 8 bases between. This CDR3 is 13 amino acids long. In germline, CDR1 is SEHNR, CDR2 FQNEAQ (reference sequence). Whereas donors were nominally healthy upon sampling, unrecorded immune exposures were probable. The primer mix had 60 Vbeta and 13 Jbeta primers. Only in-frame clones appear in the TCRdb table, and some are missing; sequencing was by immunoSEQ multiplex PCR. This sample has around 68,000 clones, with around 80% found just once. With respect to this clone: The antigen is undetermined.

The source material was PBMCs. The rearrangement joins TRBV7-9 to TRBJ2-2, with no clear D. This receptor was identified in a woman aged 30 to 39 in good health and CMV-seropositive. This chain's CDR3 is CASSPRDTGELFF. In DNA, the CDR3 is TGTGCCAGCAGTCCCCGGGACACCGGGGAGCTGTTTTTT.